Following are 14 T cell receptor beta chains from one sample sequenced in a study of T cell repertoires in cytomegalovirus infection. No antigens are known for them. TCRdb fed the reads into MiXCR, producing one record per CDR3 protein. The table lists about 110,000 distinct CDR3 sequences, about 30% of them singletons. Specimen: CD8+ T cells from cultured PBMCs, collected from culture after CMV antigen stimulation. These receptors all stem from a human donor in good health (CMV status not recorded). Some clones in this sample may be carry-over from other donors' samples.

Only a few counts were recorded for this clonotype. This chain connects TRBV2 to TRBJ2-2; D call uncertain. This CDR3 is built from 14 residues. The V end was cut by 6 bases, the J end by 5 bases, with 13 bases between. Germline CDR1 reads SNHLY; CDR2 reads FYNNEI. This CDR3 is CASRPTQITGELFF. In DNA form, the CDR3 reads TGTGCCAGCAGACCCACCCAGATAACCGGGGAGCTGTTTTTT.

In regard to this clonotype: Compared with germline, one end of the junction differs, possibly owing to a read error. This chain joins TRBV12-3 or TRBV12-4 and TRBJ1-4; 7 positions agree with TRBD1. The CDR3 contains 16 residues. The CDR3 nucleotides are TGTGCCGGCAGTTCGGGGCAGGGGGCAACTAATGAAAAACTGTTTTTT. Protein: CAGSSGQGATNEKLFF.

V usage is TRBV5-6 and J usage is TRBJ2-1; possibly TRBD1 for D (6 bases). The V and J ends lost 7 bases and 6 bases respectively, with 23 bases between them. CDR3 length: 16 amino acids. In germline, CDR1 is SGHDT, CDR2 YYEEEE. CDR3 protein: CASGPVTGAAFNEQFF. The CDR3 bases are TGTGCCAGCGGACCCGTGACAGGAGCCGCCTTCAATGAGCAGTTCTTC.

This clonotype has a handful of counts. The rearrangement links TRBV4-3 to TRBJ2-1, with D maybe TRBD2 (5 bases). The CDR3 length is 15 residues. Trimming took off 0 bases at V and 1 base at J, with 7 bases between the two ends. Per germline, CDR1 LGHNA and CDR2 YSLEER. For the CDR3, the DNA is TGCGCCAGCAGCCAAGAGAGGGATTCCTACAATGAGCAGTTCTTC. It encodes CASSQERDSYNEQFF.

The chain recombines TRBV6-1 with TRBJ2-6; D is undetermined. Trimming left V 0 bases short and J 0 bases short, with 12 bases between. This CDR3 is 18 amino acids long. The germline V gene has CDR1 MNHNS and CDR2 SASEGT. The CDR3 DNA follows: TGTGCCAGCAGTGAAGCATTAGGGTTCCTCTCTGGGGCCAACGTCCTGACTTTC. Its translation: CASSEALGFLSGANVLTF.

This chain connects TRBV7-9 to TRBJ1-5, with no clear D. The V gene lost 2 bases and the J gene lost 7 bases, with 12 bases spanning the gap. In germline, CDR1 is SEHNR, CDR2 FQNEAQ (reference sequence). This CDR3 has 14 amino acids. CDR3 loop: CASSLNGVRQPQHF. The CDR3 region has the DNA TGTGCCAGCAGCTTAAACGGAGTTCGCCAGCCCCAGCATTTT.

The chain is built from TRBV7-6 and TRBJ2-5; possibly TRBD1 or TRBD2 for D (6 bases each). The CDR3 extends over 14 amino acids. In germline, CDR1 is SGHVS, CDR2 FNYEAQ. Deletions cut 1 base from V and 5 bases from J, with 11 bases between. The CDR3 DNA is TGTGCCAGCAGCTTAGGGGGGGCCCGGGAGACCCAGTACTTC. It specifies CASSLGGARETQYF.

The sample holds a few counts of this clonotype. The genes are TRBV7-4 and TRBJ2-7; the match to TRBD1 covers 10 bases. Germline V CDR1 and CDR2: SGHVT, SQSDAQ. The CDR3 covers 16 residues. V lost 5 bases and J lost 3; bases outside the gene matches: 10. DNA for the CDR3: TGTGCCAGCAGCCCTTGGGGACAGGGGCCCAACTACGAGCAGTACTTC. Its translation: CASSPWGQGPNYEQYF.

The rearrangement links TRBV2 to TRBJ2-3, with D uncertain. The germline gives CDR1 SNHLY, CDR2 FYNNEI. The CDR3 covers 18 residues. The V end was cut by 2 bases, the J end by 2 bases, with 20 bases between. For the CDR3, the DNA is TGTGCCAGCAGTGAACTCATAGCTACCGGTCTTCACACAGATACGCAGTATTTT. It encodes CASSELIATGLHTDTQYF.

V gene TRBV27 combines with J gene TRBJ1-1; D unresolved. CDR1 is MNHEY, CDR2 SMNVEV, per germline (reference sequence). V was shortened by 6 bases and J by 6 bases, with 14 bases between the two germline ends. This CDR3 comprises 13 residues. The CDR3 loop reads CASSMNNRAEAFF. DNA of the CDR3: TGTGCCAGCAGCATGAATAATCGTGCTGAAGCTTTCTTT.

The table lists this clonotype with many counts. The chain couples TRBV7-2 to TRBJ2-5; 7 nucleotides match TRBD2. Germline CDR1 and CDR2: SGHTA and FQGNSA. V trimming: 0 bases; J trimming: 5 bases; junction bases outside the gene matches: 3. This CDR3 region has 14 residues. CDR3 DNA sequence: TGTGCCAGCAGCTTAGCGGGGGGGACGGAGACCCAGTACTTC. Its protein product is CASSLAGGTETQYF.

This clonotype came up many times. The chain is built from TRBV6-6 and TRBJ2-7, with D tentatively TRBD1 (6 bases). Trimming cost V 6 bases and J 5 bases, with 14 bases left between them. Germline V gene lookup returns CDR1 MNHNY and CDR2 SVGAGI (reference sequence). This CDR3 comprises 13 residues. The CDR3 DNA follows: TGTGCCAGCAGCCAGGGGTCCCCCGACGAGCAGTACTTC. This translates into CASSQGSPDEQYF.

A few counts support this clonotype. The V gene is TRBV6-6, the J gene TRBJ1-1; weak D call: TRBD1 (5 bases). Germline CDR1 reads MNHNY; CDR2 reads SVGAGI (reference sequence). With 10 bases removed from V and 7 bases from J, the gap between germline ends came to 16 bases. This CDR3 has 12 amino acids. The CDR3 nucleotides read TGTGCCACAAACGGGGAGGGGATTGAAGCTTTCTTT. Amino acid sequence: CATNGEGIEAFF.

The table lists this clonotype with many counts. The chain is built from TRBV7-6 and TRBJ2-3; 11 bases match TRBD2. This CDR3 spans 18 amino acids. From germline, CDR1 is SGHVS and CDR2 FNYEAQ. The ends lost 5 bases at V and 0 bases at J; junction bases unmatched: 10. The CDR3 loop reads CASSITGLADTSTDTQYF. The CDR3 DNA reads TGTGCCAGCAGCATCACGGGACTAGCGGATACTAGCACAGATACGCAGTATTTT.